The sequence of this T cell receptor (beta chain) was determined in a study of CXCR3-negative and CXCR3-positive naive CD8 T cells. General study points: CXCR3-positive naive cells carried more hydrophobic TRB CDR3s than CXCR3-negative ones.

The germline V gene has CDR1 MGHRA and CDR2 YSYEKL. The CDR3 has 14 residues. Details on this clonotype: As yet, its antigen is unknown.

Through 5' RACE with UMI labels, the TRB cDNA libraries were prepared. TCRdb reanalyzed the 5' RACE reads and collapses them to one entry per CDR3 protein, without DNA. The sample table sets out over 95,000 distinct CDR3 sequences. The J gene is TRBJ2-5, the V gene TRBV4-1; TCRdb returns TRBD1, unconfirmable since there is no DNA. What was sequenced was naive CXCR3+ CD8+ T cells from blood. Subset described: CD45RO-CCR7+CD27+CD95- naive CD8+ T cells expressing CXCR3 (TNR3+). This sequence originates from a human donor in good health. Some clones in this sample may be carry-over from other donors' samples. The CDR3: CASSRGGTQETQYF.